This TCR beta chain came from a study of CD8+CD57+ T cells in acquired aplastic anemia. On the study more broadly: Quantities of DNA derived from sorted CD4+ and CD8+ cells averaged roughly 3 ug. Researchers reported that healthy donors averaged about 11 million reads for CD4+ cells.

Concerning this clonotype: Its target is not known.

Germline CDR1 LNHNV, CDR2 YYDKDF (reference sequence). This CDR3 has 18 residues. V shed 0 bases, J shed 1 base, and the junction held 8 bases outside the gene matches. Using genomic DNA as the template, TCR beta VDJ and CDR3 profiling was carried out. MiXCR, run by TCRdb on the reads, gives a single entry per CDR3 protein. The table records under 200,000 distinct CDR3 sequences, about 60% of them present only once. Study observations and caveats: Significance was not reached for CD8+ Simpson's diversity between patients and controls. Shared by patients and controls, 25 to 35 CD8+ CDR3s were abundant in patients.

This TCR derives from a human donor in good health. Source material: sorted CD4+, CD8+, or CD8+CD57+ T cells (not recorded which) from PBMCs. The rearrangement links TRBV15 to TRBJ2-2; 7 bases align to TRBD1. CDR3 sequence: CATSREATGILNTGELFF. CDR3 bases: TGTGCCACCAGCAGAGAGGCGACAGGGATTTTGAACACCGGGGAGCTGTTTTTT.